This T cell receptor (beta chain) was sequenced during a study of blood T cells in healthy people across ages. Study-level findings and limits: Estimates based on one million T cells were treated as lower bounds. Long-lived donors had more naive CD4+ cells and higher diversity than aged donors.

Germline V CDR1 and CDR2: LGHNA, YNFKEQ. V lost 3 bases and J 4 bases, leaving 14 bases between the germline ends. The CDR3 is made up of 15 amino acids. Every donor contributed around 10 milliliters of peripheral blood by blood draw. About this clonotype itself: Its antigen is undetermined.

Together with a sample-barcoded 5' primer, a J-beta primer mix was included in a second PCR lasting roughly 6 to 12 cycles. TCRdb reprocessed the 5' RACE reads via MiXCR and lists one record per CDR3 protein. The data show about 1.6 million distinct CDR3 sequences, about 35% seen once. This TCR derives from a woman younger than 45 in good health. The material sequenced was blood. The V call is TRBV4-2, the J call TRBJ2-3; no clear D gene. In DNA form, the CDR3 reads TGTGCCAGCAGCCAGGTGAATCCAGCTGCAGATACGCAGTATTTT. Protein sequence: CASSQVNPAADTQYF.